Below, 9 T cell receptor beta chains from the same sample are listed, as sequenced in a study of CD8 T cells in ankylosing spondylitis. Overall study findings and caveats: There was a TCR beta motif, made of several highly homologous variants, that appeared characteristic of ankylosing spondylitis blood.

TCRdb processed the 5' RACE reads anew with MiXCR; each CDR3 protein has one entry. Of around 890,000 distinct CDR3 sequences detected, 10% to 15% appear once; the ten largest clones hold about 0.49%. These TCRs' antigens remain unknown. The sequencing input was blood, either unsorted or a sorted T cell fraction (not recorded which). The source is a male donor with ankylosing spondylitis.

The rearrangement joins TRBV20-1 to TRBJ1-2, with D possibly being TRBD1 (5 bases). The CDR3 covers 12 residues. Germline V gives CDR1 DFQATT, CDR2 SNEGSKA (reference sequence). V gave up 6 bases and J gave up 8 bases, with 16 bases separating them. CDR3 amino acids: CSAPGRVEGYTF. The CDR3 DNA follows: TGCAGTGCCCCCGGCAGGGTGGAGGGCTACACCTTC.

This clonotype was picked up many times. The chain employs TRBV4-1 and TRBJ2-7; D possibly corresponds to TRBD2 (5 bases). Trimming left V 1 base short and J 2 bases short, with 9 bases between. The CDR3 spans 14 residues. Germline values: CDR1 MGHRA, CDR2 YSYEKL. The CDR3 nucleotides are TGCGCCAGCAGCCAAGCCCACGGGACCTACGAGCAGTACTTC. It encodes CASSQAHGTYEQYF.

This clonotype was seen ten or more times. CDR3 sequence reads: CASSYRTGDQPQHF. The CDR3 DNA sequence: TGTGCCAGCAGTTACCGGACCGGGGATCAGCCCCAGCATTTT. This chain connects TRBV6-5 to TRBJ1-5; no definite D call. CDR3 length equals 14 residues. From germline, CDR1 is MNHEY and CDR2 SVGAGI. V lost 2 bases, J lost 5 bases, and 10 bases lay in between.

This clonotype was found a few times. This chain uses TRBV5-1 with TRBJ1-4; TRBD1 aligns across 10 bases. Losses at the gene ends were 4 bases for V and 7 bases for J; bases not matched to a gene: 4. Germline V gene lookup returns CDR1 SGHRS and CDR2 YFSETQ. This CDR3 region has 14 residues. The CDR3 reads CASSEGQGTEKLFF. Written as DNA, the CDR3 is TGCGCCAGCAGCGAGGGACAGGGGACTGAAAAACTGTTTTTT.

This clonotype has more than one count but fewer than ten. This sequence joins TRBV20-1 and TRBJ2-7; D possibly matches TRBD1 or TRBD2 (5 bases each). This CDR3 spans 12 amino acids. Trimming removed 0 bases at V and 6 bases at J, with 9 bases between. CDR1 is DFQATT and CDR2 is SNEGSKA in the germline V gene (reference sequence). CDR3 DNA sequence: TGCAGTGCTAGAGAGGTGGGGGTCGAGCAGTACTTC. Its translation: CSAREVGVEQYF.

Worth noting for this clonotype: A much larger clone lies one base from this, so it may be a read error. The J gene is TRBJ1-5, the V gene TRBV2; 8 nucleotides match TRBD1. The CDR3 runs to 15 residues. V was clipped by 6 bases and J by 2 bases; unmatched bases: 6. Germline-derived CDR1 and CDR2 are SNHLY and FYNNEI. The CDR3 nucleotides read TGTGCCAGCAGCACGGACAGGGCGGGCAATCAGCCCCAGCATTTT. Its translation: CASSTDRAGNQPQHF. The whole variable domain, remainder taken from reference TRBV2 and TRBJ1-5, is EPEVTQTPSHQVTQMGQEVILRCVPISNHLYFYWYRQILGQKVEFLVSFYNNEISEKSEIFDDQFSVERPDGSNFTLKIRSTKLEDSAMYFCASSTDRAGNQPQHFGDGTRLSIL.

At least ten counts were recorded for this clonotype. The rearrangement joins TRBV5-1 to TRBJ2-1, with TRBD1 matching 7 bases. This CDR3 has 15 amino acids. Trimming at V came to 0 bases and at J to 3 bases, leaving 3 bases not matched to a gene. Germline values: CDR1 SGHRS, CDR2 YFSETQ. CDR3 loop: CASSLVGGYYNEQFF. The CDR3 coding sequence is TGCGCCAGCAGCTTGGTAGGGGGCTACTACAATGAGCAGTTCTTC. Filled out from reference TRBV5-1 and TRBJ2-1, the complete variable domain reads KAGVTQTPRYLIKTRGQQVTLSCSPISGHRSVSWYQQTPGQGLQFLFEYFSETQRNKGNFPGRFSGRQFSNSRSEMNVSTLELGDSALYLCASSLVGGYYNEQFFGPGTRLTVL.

The CDR3 here is CASSPARVSQFF. Here the CDR3 DNA reads TGTGCCAGCAGCCCAGCGAGGGTATCGCAGTTCTTC. The rearrangement joins TRBV6-2 or TRBV6-3 to TRBJ2-1; D possibly corresponds to TRBD2 (5 bases). CDR1 is MNHEY and CDR2 is SVGEGT in the germline V gene. V lost 6 bases and J lost 12, with 15 bases in between. There are 12 residues in the CDR3.

This clonotype was observed a few times. The chain links TRBV5-1 to TRBJ2-2, with no clear D. V lost 0 bases, J lost 1 base, and 7 bases lay in between. Germline assignment: CDR1 SGHRS and CDR2 YFSETQ. The CDR3 covers 15 residues. The CDR3 reads CASSLDTQNTGELFF. The CDR3 DNA follows: TGCGCCAGCAGCTTGGATACCCAGAACACCGGGGAGCTGTTTTTT.